Below are 8 T cell receptor beta chains sequenced from a single sample in a study of blood T cell repertoires in COVID-19. Sequencing used immunoSEQ multiplex PCR; TCRdb keeps in-frame clones, though not all of them. This repertoire shows about 64,000 clones, about 88% found once; its top ten account for roughly 3.5%. Specimen: peripheral blood. Receptors originate from a man aged 65 to 79 with acute or convalescent COVID-19.

Concerning this clone: The DNA is omitted, as the CDR3 cannot be located on it reliably, and the CDR3 follows TCRdb's listing. This chain connects TRBV7-2 to TRBJ1-3. The germline V gene encodes CDR1 SGHTA and CDR2 FQGNSA. Ends included, the CDR3 has 15 residues. CDR3: CASSRTFGSGNTIYF.

V usage is TRBV11-2 and J usage is TRBJ2-7; tentatively, D is TRBD1 (5 bases). This CDR3 has 16 amino acids. V was trimmed by 11 bases and J by 2 bases, leaving 25 bases between them. Germline V lookup: CDR1 SGHAT, CDR2 FQNNGV. The CDR3 protein is CASQGEDQHKTYEQYF. The CDR3 DNA follows: TGTGCCTCCCAAGGGGAAGATCAACATAAGACCTACGAGCAGTACTTC.

The chain couples TRBV11-3 to TRBJ2-3; TRBD2 might be the D (6 bases). Looked up from germline, CDR1 is SGHNT and CDR2 is YENEEA. Trimming removed 7 bases at V and 3 bases at J, with 17 bases between. The CDR3 is made up of 15 amino acids. For the CDR3, the DNA is TGTGCCAGCAACCCTCTAGCGAGGGAGACAGATACGCAGTATTTT. Encoded protein: CASNPLARETDTQYF.

The chain is built from TRBV20-1 and TRBJ1-2; tentatively, D is TRBD1 (5 bases). CDR3 length: 11 residues. Germline V lookup: CDR1 DFQATT, CDR2 SNEGSKA (reference sequence). V was cut by 3 bases and J by 6 bases, with 8 bases left in between. The CDR3 loop reads CSARGPNGYTF. CDR3 DNA sequence: TGCAGTGCTAGGGGGCCAAATGGCTACACCTTC.

The J gene is TRBJ2-2, the V gene TRBV7-6; TRBD2 aligns across 9 bases. This CDR3 has 17 amino acids. Germline V gene lookup returns CDR1 SGHVS and CDR2 FNYEAQ. J gave up 4 bases and V 5 bases, and 11 bases lay outside the gene matches. CDR3 sequence reads: CASSPRGRGGRTGELFF. In DNA, the CDR3 is TGTGCCAGCAGCCCCCGAGGGCGGGGGGGCCGCACCGGGGAGCTGTTTTTT.

This rearrangement joins TRBV5-7 to TRBJ2-1; 7 bases agree with TRBD1. TRBV5-7 counts as an open reading frame of uncertain function. This CDR3 has 13 amino acids. Unmatched junction bases numbered 3, after V lost 1 base and J lost 8 bases. CDR3 sequence (DNA): TGTGCCAGCAGCTTGTTAGACAGGGATGAGCAGTTCTTC. Translated, it gives CASSLLDRDEQFF.

This clone was seen once. This sequence joins TRBV27 and TRBJ1-5; tentative D call: TRBD1 (5 bases). V was clipped by 5 bases and J by 3 bases, with 14 bases between them. Germline V gene lookup returns CDR1 MNHEY and CDR2 SMNVEV (reference sequence). The CDR3 spans 15 residues. CDR3 sequence: CASSPRAGPNQPQHF. In DNA, the CDR3 is TGTGCCAGCAGTCCCAGAGCGGGGCCCAATCAGCCCCAGCATTTT.

The chain has TRBV27 and TRBJ2-3; D unclear. Trimming removed 6 bases at V and 4 bases at J, with 8 bases between. Germline V CDR1 and CDR2: MNHEY, SMNVEV (reference sequence). This CDR3 has 12 amino acids. The CDR3 loop is CASRRSADTQYF. In nucleotides, the CDR3 is TGTGCCAGCAGGAGGTCGGCAGATACGCAGTATTTT.